Following are 17 T cell receptor beta chains from one sample sequenced in a study of cytomegalovirus exposure and HLA in healthy donors. PCR was performed using 60 Vbeta and 13 Jbeta primers. Generated by immunoSEQ multiplex PCR, the TCRdb table keeps only in-frame clones and is missing some. This sample's table reports about 200,000 clones. Sequencing input: PBMCs. The receptors were sampled from a girl between 2 and 10 years old in good health and CMV-seropositive.

The gene calls are TRBV5-1 and TRBJ1-1, with D hard to call. Trimming left V 0 bases short and J 0 bases short, with 6 bases between. The CDR3 is made up of 14 amino acids. Germline V lookup: CDR1 SGHRS, CDR2 YFSETQ. The CDR3 sequence: CASSLAAVNTEAFF. In DNA, the CDR3 is TGCGCCAGCAGCTTGGCCGCAGTGAACACTGAAGCTTTCTTT.

The chain couples TRBV2 to TRBJ2-3, with 9 bases matching TRBD2. Looked up from germline, CDR1 is SNHLY and CDR2 is FYNNEI. The length of the CDR3 is 17 residues. V was clipped by 11 bases and J by 0 bases; unmatched bases: 15. CDR3 sequence reads: CASTARAAGGSTDTQYF. The CDR3 DNA follows: TGTGCCTCCACAGCCCGCGCGGCGGGAGGGAGCACAGATACGCAGTATTTT. Drawing the rest from reference TRBV2 and TRBJ2-3, the complete variable domain is EPEVTQTPSHQVTQMGQEVILRCVPISNHLYFYWYRQILGQKVEFLVSFYNNEISEKSEIFDDQFSVERPDGSNFTLKIRSTKLEDSAMYFCASTARAAGGSTDTQYFGPGTRLTVL.

This sequence joins TRBV7-9 and TRBJ1-1; D is unresolved. This CDR3 has 14 residues. Trimming pared 1 base from V and 6 bases from J, leaving 12 bases between. The germline V gene encodes CDR1 SEHNR and CDR2 FQNEAQ (reference sequence). The CDR3, as DNA: TGTGCCAGCAGCTTAGATGGGCAAACCGCTGAAGCTTTCTTT. It encodes CASSLDGQTAEAFF.

This chain joins TRBV11-2 and TRBJ2-3; TRBD1 might be the D (6 bases). Germline-derived CDR1 and CDR2 are SGHAT and FQNNGV. Trimming removed 5 bases from V and 2 bases from J, with 14 bases in between. The CDR3 totals 15 residues. In nucleotides, the CDR3 is TGTGCCAGCAGCCCAGGGGAAGGCCACACAGATACGCAGTATTTT. Protein: CASSPGEGHTDTQYF.

The CDR3 DNA sequence: TGTGCCAGCAGCACGCGACTAGCGGGTAGCACAGATACGCAGTATTTT. Translated, it gives CASSTRLAGSTDTQYF. The chain combines TRBV11-2 with TRBJ2-3, with 10 bases aligning to TRBD2. This CDR3 is 16 amino acids long. Germline assignment: CDR1 SGHAT and CDR2 FQNNGV. Trimming took 5 bases from V and 0 from J; bases not matched to a gene: 5.

V and J are TRBV10-3 and TRBJ1-1; 8 bases agree with TRBD1. This CDR3 region has 14 residues. From germline, CDR1 is ENHRY and CDR2 SYGVKD. V gave up 7 bases and J gave up 1 base; unmatched junction bases: 5. The CDR3 loop is CAITRDRSNTEAFF. The CDR3 nucleotides read TGTGCCATCACCCGGGACAGGTCGAACACTGAAGCTTTCTTT.

DNA of the CDR3: TGTGCCAGCAGTCCAGAGGGGGTTGGTCAGCCCCAGCATTTT. It codes for CASSPEGVGQPQHF. The gene calls are TRBV28 and TRBJ1-5; TRBD1 might be the D (6 bases). V shed 5 bases and J shed 6 bases, with 14 bases lying between them. The germline gives CDR1 MDHEN, CDR2 SYDVKM. The CDR3 loop spans 14 amino acids.

The genes are TRBV7-8 and TRBJ2-1; no clear D gene. Germline V gene sequence: CDR1 SGHVS, CDR2 FQNEAQ. V was shortened by 5 bases and J by 8 bases, with 13 bases between the two germline ends. This CDR3 has 13 residues. The CDR3 here is CASSPSRRHEQFF. CDR3 nucleotides: TGTGCCAGCAGCCCGTCTCGGCGGCATGAGCAGTTCTTC. Looking up the rest from reference TRBV7-8 and TRBJ2-1 gives the full variable domain: GAGVSQSPRYKVAKRGQDVALRCDPISGHVSLFWYQQALGQGPEFLTYFQNEAQLDKSGLPSDRFFAERPEGSVSTLKIQRTQQEDSAVYLCASSPSRRHEQFFGPGTRLTVL.

The CDR3 DNA reads as TGCGCCAGCAGCTTGGCCAGGGCGTCCCAAGAGACCCAGTACTTC. Protein product: CASSLARASQETQYF. This chain links TRBV5-1 with TRBJ2-5; weak D call: TRBD1 (5 bases). From germline, CDR1 is SGHRS and CDR2 YFSETQ. The CDR3 covers 15 residues. Between the trimmed V and J ends, which lost 0 bases and 1 base, there was a span of 10 bases.

The chain has TRBV11-3 and TRBJ2-5; 9 bases are shared with TRBD2. The CDR3 runs 17 residues. Germline CDR1 SGHNT, CDR2 YENEEA. J was trimmed by 5 bases and V by 1 base; bases with no gene match: 11. This CDR3 reads CASSLGAGSGSSETQYF. The CDR3 DNA reads as TGTGCCAGCAGCTTAGGTGCGGGTAGCGGGAGTTCTGAGACCCAGTACTTC.

This rearrangement joins TRBV5-4 to TRBJ2-7, with D possibly TRBD2 on 6 matching bases. This CDR3 is built from 16 residues. V was trimmed by 2 bases and J by 0 bases, leaving 15 bases between them. Germline V gene sequence: CDR1 SGHNT, CDR2 YYREEE (reference sequence). CDR3 protein: CASSFPRPGSSYEQYF. For the CDR3, the DNA is TGTGCCAGCAGCTTTCCCCGTCCCGGGAGCTCCTACGAGCAGTACTTC.

J is TRBJ1-2 and V is TRBV28; 7 nucleotides agree with TRBD1. The V and J ends lost 5 bases and 4 bases, in that order; junction bases with no gene match: 13. CDR1 is MDHEN, CDR2 SYDVKM, per germline. The CDR3 runs 16 residues. The CDR3 sequence: CASSPRDRVRGYGYTF. CDR3 nucleotides: TGTGCCAGCAGTCCCCGCGACAGGGTAAGGGGCTATGGCTACACCTTC.

This chain joins TRBV27 and TRBJ2-7; 10 positions match TRBD2. The CDR3 consists of 14 residues. V was clipped by 7 bases and J by 3 bases; unmatched bases: 6. CDR1 is MNHEY and CDR2 is SMNVEV in the germline V gene (reference sequence). The CDR3 DNA sequence: TGTGCCAGCAAAAAAGCGGGAGGGGGCTACGAGCAGTACTTC. It yields the protein CASKKAGGGYEQYF.

The chain employs TRBV9 and TRBJ2-2; tentatively, D is TRBD2 (7 bases). The length of the CDR3 is 17 residues. In germline, CDR1 is SGDLS, CDR2 YYNGEE. V lost 4 bases and J 1 base, leaving 17 bases between the germline ends. Here the CDR3 DNA reads TGTGCCAGCAGCCCCTCTCTGGGGGGGCTGAACACCGGGGAGCTGTTTTTT. Translation: CASSPSLGGLNTGELFF. Together with reference TRBV9 and TRBJ2-2, the CDR3 gives the full variable domain: DSGVTQTPKHLITATGQRVTLRCSPRSGDLSVYWYQQSLDQGLQFLIQYYNGEERAKGNILERFSAQQFPDLHSELNLSSLELGDSALYFCASSPSLGGLNTGELFFGEGSRLTVL.

Here the CDR3 DNA reads TGTGCCAGCAGTGAAACCCCCGCGAAGTACGAGCAGTACTTC. This gives the protein CASSETPAKYEQYF. This chain links TRBV2 with TRBJ2-7; D gene unclear. This CDR3 has 14 residues. Looked up from germline, CDR1 is SNHLY and CDR2 is FYNNEI. With 2 bases removed from V and 4 bases from J, the gap between germline ends came to 12 bases.

The chain couples TRBV28 to TRBJ2-3; 7 bases map to TRBD1. Looked up from germline, CDR1 is MDHEN and CDR2 is SYDVKM. This CDR3 has 18 residues. V was clipped by 3 bases and J by 0 bases; unmatched bases: 12. The CDR3 reads CASSFHRGERTSTDTQYF. As DNA, the CDR3 is TGTGCCAGCAGTTTCCACAGGGGCGAGAGGACTAGCACAGATACGCAGTATTTT.

J is TRBJ2-1 and V is TRBV6-1; the D is unclear. The V gene's germline CDR1 is MNHNS and CDR2 SASEGT. Trimming pared 6 bases from V and 0 bases from J, leaving 18 bases between. The CDR3 runs 17 residues. The CDR3 DNA reads TGTGCCAGCAGGGAAACACCTCGGGTCCTCTCCTACAATGAGCAGTTCTTC. Amino acid sequence: CASRETPRVLSYNEQFF.